The present T cell receptor beta chain was sequenced within a study of blood T cell repertoires in COVID-19 (dated by TCRdb to between 2020 and 2021). Background for the entire study: Collaborator samples came from the United States, Italy and Spain and covered acute and convalescent phases of COVID-19. The material from the prospective study consisted of cDNA or gDNA derived from T cells, B-cell-depleted T cells, or PBMCs. Deeply sampled blood TCRbeta repertoires from subjects exposed to, actively infected with, or recovered from COVID-19 were included in the dataset. A freely available public database, intended as a resource for researchers studying the immune response to SARS-CoV-2, is where the repertoires were released. The samples were drawn from the first 160 participants of the ongoing ImmuneRACE study and from about 1,200 subjects provided by 6 global collaborators. Sample metadata almost always included a de-identified subject ID, COVID-19 status, age in years and sex. Where HLA class I and class II types were available, the types were taken from metadata supplied by the sample provider, not from assay-based typing.

TCRbeta CDR3 regions were amplified from genomic DNA using the immunoSEQ Assay, a bias-controlled multiplex PCR. The paper's processing steps were these. The number of nucleated cells in each sample was estimated by amplification of reference gene primers within the assay. To quantify the absolute abundance of each unique TCRbeta CDR3 rearrangement, sequence reads were collapsed and filtered. For each sample, productive Simpson clonality was calculated as the square root of Simpson's diversity index across productive rearrangements. The immuneACCESS repertoire file appears here via TCRdb, limited to in-frame rearrangements. These files lack a portion of the clones; in checked studies, under half of the deficit traces to unresolved V genes, and the cause of the others is not known. Clone size and V and J calls were adopted from that table, with D and trimming inferred from the DNA. The sample table records under 25,000 clones; 87% of these occur just once. The ten biggest clones cover about 8.6% of the sample.

Germline trimming: 5 bases from V, 4 bases from J; junction bases outside gene matches: 11. According to the germline V gene, CDR1 reads SGHVS and CDR2 reads FQNEAQ. Including cysteine and phenylalanine, the CDR3 has 15 amino acids. The CDR3 DNA has 45 bases and is translated from base 1. Overall results and qualifications from the work: Clinical and demographic metadata were provided uncurated, with the amount varying by source and participant.

For this clone: What antigen it recognizes has not been identified. No per-base quality is available; no much larger clone lies one base away.

Whole blood was collected in K2EDTA tubes by collaborating institutions according to the institutions' own protocols. For TCRbeta analysis, collaborator samples were shipped as frozen whole blood, as isolated PBMCs, or as DNA extracted from either sample type. This TCR was recovered from a human donor with active COVID-19. The donor label of this sample is uncertain. Sequenced sample: peripheral blood. This chain is built from TRBV7-8 and TRBJ2-7; 7 middle bases align to TRBD1. The sequenced DNA: TGTGCCAGCAGCCCCCAGGGGGTGAAAAGGTACGAGCAGTACTTC. It translates to CASSPQGVKRYEQYF.